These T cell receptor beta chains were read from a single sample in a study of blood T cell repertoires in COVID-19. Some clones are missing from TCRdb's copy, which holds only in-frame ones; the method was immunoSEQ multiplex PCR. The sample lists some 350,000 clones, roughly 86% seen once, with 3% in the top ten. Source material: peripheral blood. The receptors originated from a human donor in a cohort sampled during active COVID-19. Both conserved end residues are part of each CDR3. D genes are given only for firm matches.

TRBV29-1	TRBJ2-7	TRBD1	TGCAGCGTTGAAGATCGTGGGACAGGGGTGCCCTACGAGCAGTACTTC	CSVEDRGTGVPYEQYF
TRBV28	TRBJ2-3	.	TGTGCCAGCAGTGAACCCACGGGTTCAGATACGCAGTATTTT	CASSEPTGSDTQYF
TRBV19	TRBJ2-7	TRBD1	TGTGCCAGTAGTCCCCCGGGACAGGGCGCCTACGGCGGGCAGTACTTC	CASSPPGQGAYGGQYF
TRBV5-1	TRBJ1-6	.	TGCGCCAGCAGCTTGGCCCCCGGGAGGTTCCGGGATAATTCACCCCTCCACTTT	CASSLAPGRFRDNSPLHF
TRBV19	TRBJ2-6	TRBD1	TGTGCCAGTTCCAGAGACAGGGTATTCTCTGGGGCCAACGTCCTGACTTTC	CASSRDRVFSGANVLTF
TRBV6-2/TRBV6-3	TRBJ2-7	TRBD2	TGTGCCAGCAGTTCCCCGGGGTTAGCGGGCCACTACGAGCAGTACTTC	CASSSPGLAGHYEQYF
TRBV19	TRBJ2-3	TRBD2	TGTGCCAGTAGTATGGGGCGGGGGGGCCGAAAAGATACGCAGTATTTT	CASSMGRGGRKDTQYF
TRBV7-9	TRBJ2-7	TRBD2	TGTGCCAGCAGCCATAGTTGGCGGGGGGGTCCCCTCTCCTACGAGCAGTACTTC	CASSHSWRGGPLSYEQYF
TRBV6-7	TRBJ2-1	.	TGTGCCAGCATACAAATCGAGGGATTAGATGAGCAGTTCTTC	CASIQIEGLDEQFF
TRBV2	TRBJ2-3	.	TGTGCCAGCAGCATGGATACGCAGTATTTT	CASSMDTQYF